These 4 T cell receptor beta chains came from one sample sequenced in a study of blood T cell repertoires in COVID-19. Repertoires were generated with immunoSEQ multiplex PCR, while TCRdb's copy carries only in-frame clones and drops some. The sample includes about 74,000 clones, roughly 84% seen only once; the top ten take around 2.8%. Sequencing was performed on peripheral blood. Every receptor here comes from a man between 65 and 85 years old with active or convalescent COVID-19.

The rearrangement joins TRBV21-1 to TRBJ1-1. TRBV21-1 is a pseudogene segment. This CDR3 is 16 amino acids long. The CDR3 nucleotides read TGTGCCAGCAGCCTCTTAGGGGGGGCTTTGAACACTGAAGCTTTCTTT. Its protein product is CASSLLGGALNTEAFF.

The chain combines TRBV18 with TRBJ1-3; no clear D. The CDR3 extends over 13 amino acids. V dropped 1 base and J dropped 5 bases, with 6 bases sitting between them. Germline V gives CDR1 KGHSH, CDR2 LQKENI. The CDR3 here is CASSPRARNTIYF. CDR3 nucleotide sequence: TGTGCCAGCTCACCACGGGCCCGAAACACCATATATTTT.

The chain uses TRBV7-9 and TRBJ2-1, with 11 bases fitting TRBD2. J lost 4 bases, V lost 5 bases, and 10 bases had no gene match. Germline V CDR1 and CDR2: SEHNR, FQNEAQ (reference sequence). There are 17 residues in the CDR3. The CDR3 nucleotides read TGTGCCAGCAGCCTCCCGGGACTAGCGGACCTATACAATGAGCAGTTCTTC. Translating gives CASSLPGLADLYNEQFF.

The rearrangement links TRBV5-1 to TRBJ1-5; TRBD1 is a possible D gene (5 bases). Deletions cut 1 base from V and 3 bases from J, with 11 bases between. This CDR3 contains 15 residues. Germline V gene sequence: CDR1 SGHRS, CDR2 YFSETQ. The CDR3, as DNA: TGCGCCAGCAGCTTGTGGGGGGGGTCCAATCAGCCCCAGCATTTT. Protein: CASSLWGGSNQPQHF.